Following are 28 T cell receptor beta chains from one sample sequenced in a study of CD8+ T cells in alopecia areata. The sequencing template was cDNA reverse transcribed from extracted RNA. Using immunoSEQ multiplex PCR, the repertoire was profiled, and TCRdb retains in-frame clones only, with some absent. The sample carries some 160,000 clones, about three fifths recorded once. The sample was CD8+ T cells sorted from blood. The source of these receptors is a human donor in good health.

J is TRBJ2-1 and V is TRBV5-1, with unresolved D. The V end was cut by 4 bases, the J end by 6 bases, with 5 bases between. The CDR3 spans 11 residues. Per germline, CDR1 SGHRS and CDR2 YFSETQ. The DNA of the CDR3 is TGCGCCAGCAGCCCCTCCAATGAGCAGTTCTTC. As protein: CASSPSNEQFF.

The J gene is TRBJ2-3, the V gene TRBV5-1; D may be TRBD2 (5 bases). V was cut by 4 bases and J by 4 bases, with 16 bases left in between. Germline V gene data show CDR1 as SGHRS and CDR2 as YFSETQ. The CDR3 is made up of 15 amino acids. The DNA of the CDR3 is TGCGCCAGCAGCGGCGGACGGGGATCCCCAGATACGCAGTATTTT. This codes for CASSGGRGSPDTQYF.

This clone occurred once. The rearrangement links TRBV6-6 to TRBJ2-7; 8 bases are shared with TRBD1. This CDR3 spans 14 amino acids. The germline CDR1 and CDR2 sequences are MNHNY and SVGAGI (reference sequence). The V and J ends lost 6 bases and 5 bases, in that order; junction bases with no gene match: 9. CDR3 nucleotide sequence: TGTGCCAGCAGACCGTCGGACAGGGACCACGAGCAGTACTTC. It codes for CASRPSDRDHEQYF.

The V gene is TRBV11-2, the J gene TRBJ2-3, with TRBD2 matching over 9 bases. This CDR3 spans 15 amino acids. Germline CDR1 is SGHAT and CDR2 is FQNNGV. J gave up 3 bases and V 6 bases, and 7 bases lay outside the gene matches. The CDR3 is CASRSGTSRTDTQYF. The CDR3 region has the DNA TGTGCCAGCAGATCGGGGACTAGCAGAACAGATACGCAGTATTTT.

This clone was recorded a few times. The chain combines TRBV5-6 with TRBJ2-3; weak D call: TRBD2 (6 bases). The CDR3 is 14 amino acids. Trimming removed 7 bases at V and 5 bases at J, with 17 bases between. Germline CDR1 and CDR2: SGHDT and YYEEEE. The CDR3 region is CASLGLESGDTQYF. In DNA, the CDR3 is TGTGCCAGCTTGGGACTGGAATCCGGAGATACGCAGTATTTT.

This chain links TRBV15 with TRBJ1-1; D remains unclear. The CDR3 totals 11 residues. With 4 bases removed from V and 6 bases from J, the gap between germline ends came to 6 bases. Germline-derived CDR1 and CDR2 are LNHNV and YYDKDF (reference sequence). The CDR3: CATSTGAEAFF. DNA of the CDR3: TGTGCCACCAGCACCGGGGCTGAAGCTTTCTTT.

The rearrangement links TRBV4-1 to TRBJ2-1, with 8 bases lining up with TRBD2. V dropped 5 bases and J dropped 7; count of bases not matched to a gene: 16. CDR1 is MGHRA and CDR2 is YSYEKL in the germline V gene. The CDR3 has 17 residues. The CDR3 protein is CASSRAVLAGWLNEQFF. As DNA, the CDR3 is TGCGCCAGCAGCAGAGCTGTGTTAGCGGGATGGTTGAATGAGCAGTTCTTC.

The rearrangement joins TRBV28 to TRBJ2-7; 7 bases align to TRBD1. The trim removed 6 bases at V and 3 bases at J, leaving 5 bases unmatched. This CDR3 is built from 13 residues. The V gene's germline CDR1 is MDHEN and CDR2 SYDVKM. The CDR3 DNA reads TGTGCCAGCAGAAAGGGACAGTACTACGAGCAGTACTTC. Protein product: CASRKGQYYEQYF.

This chain uses TRBV30 with TRBJ1-2; 8 nucleotides match TRBD1. This CDR3 comprises 14 residues. J gave up 12 bases and V 1 base, and 13 bases lay outside the gene matches. CDR1 GTSNPN and CDR2 SVGIG come from the germline V gene (reference sequence). The CDR3 protein is CAWSAGTGALMDTF. The CDR3 DNA sequence: TGTGCCTGGAGTGCCGGGACAGGCGCTCTAATGGACACCTTC.

The V call is TRBV27, the J call TRBJ2-1, with 12 bases that match TRBD2. The V segment lost 5 bases and the J segment 9 bases; nucleotides outside the gene matches: 8. The CDR3 covers 15 residues. Per germline, CDR1 MNHEY and CDR2 SMNVEV (reference sequence). This chain's CDR3 is CASSPTSGRGSEQFF. CDR3 bases: TGTGCCAGCAGTCCGACTAGCGGGAGAGGGAGTGAGCAGTTCTTC.

This clone appeared a few times. This sequence joins TRBV29-1 and TRBJ2-6, with a weak D call TRBD1 (7 bases). Trimming left V 6 bases short and J 1 base short, with 16 bases between. Looked up from germline, CDR1 is SQVTM and CDR2 is ANQGSEA. This CDR3 is built from 16 residues. CDR3 coding DNA: TGCAGCGTCCCAAGCAGGGGGGTATCTGGGGCCAACGTCCTGACTTTC. Translation gives CSVPSRGVSGANVLTF.

This clone was found a few times. The CDR3 bases are TGTGCCAGCAGCTTGTCACCCAACCAACACTACGAGCAGTACTTC. Its translation: CASSLSPNQHYEQYF. The rearrangement uses TRBV5-4 and TRBJ2-7, with no clear D. CDR1 and CDR2 (germline): SGHNT, YYREEE (reference sequence). V gave up 1 base and J gave up 3 bases, with 14 bases separating them. The CDR3 contains 15 residues.

There are a few counts of this clone. V and J are TRBV5-1 and TRBJ2-1; TRBD2 aligns across 12 bases. This CDR3 has 14 residues. Germline lookup yields CDR1 SGHRS and CDR2 YFSETQ. Germline trimming cut 7 bases from V and 7 bases from J; bases unmatched to any gene: 6. CDR3 DNA: TGCGCCAGCCAGGAGACTAGCGGGAGTAATGAGCAGTTCTTC. This encodes CASQETSGSNEQFF.

This chain connects TRBV10-2 to TRBJ2-6, with 12 bases fitting TRBD2. V shed 7 bases, J shed 2 bases, and the junction held 6 bases outside the gene matches. Germline V CDR1 and CDR2: WSHSY, SAAADI. The CDR3 totals 17 residues. As DNA, the CDR3 is TGCGCCAGCACCAAGACTAGCGGGAGAGCTGGGGCCAACGTCCTGACTTTC. Its translation: CASTKTSGRAGANVLTF.

The CDR3 loop is CASRRTSGSWNEQFF. The DNA for the CDR3 is TGTGCCAGCAGAAGAACTAGCGGGAGTTGGAATGAGCAGTTCTTC. The chain combines TRBV27 with TRBJ2-1, with TRBD2 matching 11 bases. In germline, CDR1 is MNHEY, CDR2 SMNVEV (reference sequence). This CDR3 is 15 amino acids long. The V gene end was trimmed by 6 bases and the J gene end by 7 bases; junction bases not matched to a gene: 8.

In its sample, this clone was seen a few times. The chain recombines TRBV7-6 with TRBJ2-7; 8 bases match TRBD1. CDR3 length equals 13 residues. The J segment lost 9 bases and the V segment lost 5 bases, leaving 9 bases of the junction unmatched. The germline gives CDR1 SGHVS, CDR2 FNYEAQ. The CDR3 spells CASSLRTGTGQYF. As DNA, the CDR3 is TGTGCCAGCAGCCTCCGGACAGGGACAGGGCAGTACTTC.

The rearrangement joins TRBV5-1 to TRBJ2-1, with D perhaps TRBD2 (6 bases). This CDR3 is built from 12 residues. V lost 1 base and J lost 14, with 13 bases in between. Germline V gene data show CDR1 as SGHRS and CDR2 as YFSETQ. The CDR3 protein is CASSLSGRDEFF. The CDR3 DNA is TGCGCCAGCAGCTTGTCGGGGCGGGACGAGTTCTTC. Full variable domain (missing parts from reference TRBV5-1 and TRBJ2-1): KAGVTQTPRYLIKTRGQQVTLSCSPISGHRSVSWYQQTPGQGLQFLFEYFSETQRNKGNFPGRFSGRQFSNSRSEMNVSTLELGDSALYLCASSLSGRDEFFGPGTRLTVL.

V gene TRBV30 combines with J gene TRBJ2-1; TRBD2 agrees at 9 bases. V shed 4 bases, J shed 8 bases, and the junction held 6 bases outside the gene matches. CDR3 size: 13 residues. Per germline, CDR1 GTSNPN and CDR2 SVGIG (reference sequence). CDR3 region: CAWISGSSDEQFF. The CDR3 DNA follows: TGTGCCTGGATTAGCGGGAGTTCGGATGAGCAGTTCTTC.

In its sample, this clone was seen a few times. This rearrangement joins TRBV29-1 to TRBJ2-2; 11 bases are shared with TRBD2. The CDR3 consists of 15 residues. V dropped 3 bases and J dropped 2; count of bases not matched to a gene: 2. The germline V gene encodes CDR1 SQVTM and CDR2 ANQGSEA. The CDR3 loop is CSVETSGTNTGELFF. The CDR3 region has the DNA TGCAGCGTTGAGACTAGCGGGACAAACACCGGGGAGCTGTTTTTT.

J is TRBJ2-1 and V is TRBV5-4; D is unresolved. Per germline, CDR1 SGHNT and CDR2 YYREEE (reference sequence). Between the trimmed V and J ends, which lost 4 bases and 4 bases, there was a span of 15 bases. The CDR3 is 15 amino acids. The CDR3 DNA sequence: TGTGCCAGCAGCCCCATTTACGGAGATTACAATGAGCAGTTCTTC. As protein: CASSPIYGDYNEQFF.

The rearrangement links TRBV27 to TRBJ2-1, with D possibly being TRBD1 or TRBD2 (5 bases each). This CDR3 has 14 amino acids. V lost 2 bases, J lost 5 bases, and 10 bases lay in between. Germline V gene data show CDR1 as MNHEY and CDR2 as SMNVEV (reference sequence). CDR3 coding DNA: TGTGCCAGCAGTTTAATCCTGGGGGACAATGAGCAGTTCTTC. Its translation is CASSLILGDNEQFF.

This clone was counted between two and nine times. The J gene is TRBJ2-1, the V gene TRBV27; D is uncertain. Germline CDR1 reads MNHEY; CDR2 reads SMNVEV (reference sequence). This CDR3 region has 12 residues. V lost 3 bases, J lost 1 base, and 1 base lay in between. The CDR3, as DNA: TGTGCCAGCAGTTTGTCCTACAATGAGCAGTTCTTC. This sequence encodes CASSLSYNEQFF.

V gene TRBV2 combines with J gene TRBJ2-5; D gene unclear. The V gene's germline CDR1 is SNHLY and CDR2 FYNNEI. CDR3 length: 10 residues. V was cut by 4 bases and J by 6 bases, with 3 bases left in between. The CDR3 region has the DNA TGTGCCAGCAGTGGCAAGACCCAGTACTTC. Its translation is CASSGKTQYF.

The V and J genes are TRBV6-5 and TRBJ2-5, with 7 bases aligning to TRBD2. The germline V gene encodes CDR1 MNHEY and CDR2 SVGAGI. J was trimmed by 2 bases and V by 6 bases; bases with no gene match: 9. The CDR3 consists of 15 residues. The DNA for the CDR3 is TGTGCCAGCAGCTCCTTCGATAGCGGGCAAGAGACCCAGTACTTC. This translates into CASSSFDSGQETQYF.

With respect to this clone: One end of the junction does not line up with germline, which may come from a read error. DNA for the CDR3: TGTGGGGTCAAGTCGAATGAGCAGTTCTTC. This translates into CGVKSNEQFF. J is TRBJ2-1 and V is TRBV29-1; D gene ambiguous. In germline, CDR1 is SQVTM, CDR2 ANQGSEA. This CDR3 is built from 10 residues.

The V and J genes are TRBV4-2 and TRBJ1-1; D is ambiguous. CDR3 length: 14 amino acids. V shed 1 base and J shed 3 bases, with 9 bases lying between them. CDR1 LGHNA and CDR2 YNFKEQ come from the germline V gene. CDR3 coding DNA: TGTGCCAGCAGCCAAGGGAGCTGGGACACTGAAGCTTTCTTT. Protein product: CASSQGSWDTEAFF.

The chain carries TRBV4-2 and TRBJ2-3; 10 nucleotides line up with TRBD2. This CDR3 contains 17 residues. V gave up 0 bases and J gave up 6 bases; unmatched junction bases: 9. Germline CDR1 and CDR2: LGHNA and YNFKEQ. This CDR3 reads CASSQEDSGRASDTQYF. Written as DNA, the CDR3 is TGTGCCAGCAGCCAAGAAGACAGCGGGAGGGCCAGCGATACGCAGTATTTT.

There are a few counts of this clone. The gene calls are TRBV23-1 and TRBJ2-1; the D gene could be TRBD1 or TRBD2 (5 bases each). TRBV23-1 is designated an ORF whose function remains uncertain. This CDR3 spans 15 amino acids. V lost 2 bases and J lost 7, with 15 bases in between. CDR3 DNA sequence: TGCGCCAGCAGTCAACGAGGGGCGAAAGGAAATGAGCAGTTCTTC. Protein product: CASSQRGAKGNEQFF.